This section outlines one T cell receptor (beta chain) sequence together with its context. Its binding antigen is unknown. No base qualities exist here, and no much larger clone lies one base off it. This sample was included in a study of blood T cell repertoires in COVID-19 (dated by TCRdb to 2020 to 2021). Notes on the research overall: The collaborator samples originated in the United States, Italy and Spain and spanned the acute and convalescent phases of COVID-19. Subjects who had been exposed to COVID-19, were actively infected with it, or had recovered from it provided the deeply sampled blood TCRbeta repertoires that made up the dataset. The prospective study material was composed of cDNA or gDNA derived from T cells, B-cell-depleted T cells, or PBMCs. The repertoires were made available in a free public database intended to serve as a resource for research on the immune response to SARS-CoV-2. The sample metadata nearly always contained a de-identified subject ID, COVID-19 status, age in years and sex. Where available, HLA class I and class II types were taken from metadata supplied by the sample provider and were not determined by assay-based typing. The samples were drawn from the first 160 participants of the ongoing ImmuneRACE study and from some 1,300 subjects provided by 6 global collaborators.

TCRbeta CDR3 regions were amplified from genomic DNA by means of the immunoSEQ Assay, a bias-controlled multiplex PCR. The study's own analysis went as follows. Within the assay, amplification of reference gene primers was used to estimate how many nucleated cells each sample contained. To quantify the absolute abundance of each unique TCRbeta CDR3 rearrangement, sequence reads were collapsed and filtered. For each sample, productive Simpson clonality was calculated by taking the square root of Simpson's diversity index across productive rearrangements. TCRdb mirrors the immuneACCESS table, restricted to in-frame sequences. Some clones are absent from its copies; in checked studies, under half trace to an unresolved V gene, and the reason for the others is unknown. Clone size and V and J calls were adopted from that table, with D and trimming inferred from the DNA. Counted in this sample were about 200,000 clones; around nine tenths of them appeared once. The ten largest make up about 1.7% of the sample.

Collaborating institutions collected whole blood in K2EDTA tubes following their own protocols. For TCRbeta analysis, collaborator samples were shipped as frozen whole blood, as isolated PBMCs, or as DNA extracted from either sample type. What the research found in general, with its limitations: The amount of clinical and demographic metadata varied by source and participant and was provided uncurated.

V drops 2 bases and J drops 4 bases, leaving 15 bases in between. The CDR3 covers 15 residues, taking in both the cysteine and the phenylalanine. Only CDR3 DNA remains: 45 bases, in frame from the first base. The germline V gene encodes CDR1 MNHNS and CDR2 SASEGT. The rearrangement combines TRBV6-1 with TRBJ2-7; TRBD1 could be the D gene, as 6 bases match. The sample consisted of peripheral blood. The origin of this receptor is a man younger than 30 with active or convalescent COVID-19. Here the CDR3 is given as CASSETSGRGYEQYF. The nucleotide sequence is TGTGCCAGCAGTGAAACCTCGGGCAGGGGTTACGAGCAGTACTTC.